Listed here are 24 T cell receptor beta chains from one sample, sequenced in a study of CD8 T cells in Susac syndrome. Reverse transcription of about 0.5 to 1 ug RNA used random hexamers. TCRdb independently ran MiXCR on the immunoSEQ multiplex PCR reads; one entry per CDR3 protein. Altogether over 100,000 distinct CDR3 sequences are present, 90% to 95% being singletons, with the ten largest covering more than 0.25%. The sequenced sample consisted of CD8+ T cells from PBMCs. These receptors were taken from a human donor with Susac syndrome.

This chain joins TRBV6-2 or TRBV6-3 and TRBJ1-1; D unclear. This CDR3 contains 13 residues. Trimming took 6 bases from V and 8 from J, leaving 16 bases between them. Germline loops: CDR1 MNHEY, CDR2 SVGEGT. The CDR3 is CASRLFGLSEAFF. CDR3 nucleotides: TGTGCCAGCAGGCTCTTTGGACTTTCCGAAGCTTTCTTT.

The rearrangement joins TRBV27 to TRBJ1-1, with 8 bases fitting TRBD1. CDR1 is MNHEY, CDR2 SMNVEV, per germline (reference sequence). The junction had 9 bases not matched to a gene; V was cut back by 5 bases and J by 4 bases. CDR3 length: 15 amino acids. The CDR3 protein is CASSRVQGALTEAFF. In DNA, the CDR3 is TGTGCCAGCAGTCGGGTTCAGGGGGCCCTCACTGAAGCTTTCTTT.

The J gene is TRBJ1-1, the V gene TRBV27; the D gene is possibly TRBD1 (6 bases). This CDR3 has 13 amino acids. Deletions cut 5 bases from V and 11 bases from J, with 18 bases between. Germline CDR1 and CDR2: MNHEY and SMNVEV (reference sequence). Here the CDR3 reads CASSLTGAAAAFF. The DNA of the CDR3 is TGTGCCAGCAGTCTCACGGGGGCCGCCGCGGCTTTCTTT.

This clonotype was seen once. The rearrangement links TRBV4-1 to TRBJ2-1, with 10 bases fitting TRBD2. This CDR3 spans 16 amino acids. Trimming at V came to 3 bases and at J to 3 bases, leaving 5 bases not matched to a gene. CDR1 and CDR2 (germline): MGHRA, YSYEKL. The CDR3 is CASSQPLAGVYNEQFF. In DNA, the CDR3 is TGCGCCAGCAGCCAGCCCCTAGCGGGGGTCTACAATGAGCAGTTCTTC.

The chain joins TRBV3-1 to TRBJ2-1; tentative D call: TRBD2 (6 bases). The germline V gene encodes CDR1 LGHDT and CDR2 YNNKEL (reference sequence). V was clipped by 0 bases and J by 7 bases, with 13 bases between them. CDR3 length: 15 residues. CDR3 DNA sequence: TGTGCCAGCAGCCAAGAGGGAGGTGGGGGGAATGAGCAGTTCTTC. This sequence encodes CASSQEGGGGNEQFF.

This chain uses TRBV12-3 or TRBV12-4 with TRBJ2-7; D may match TRBD1 or TRBD2 (5 bases each). This CDR3 has 14 residues. Trimming removed 5 bases at V and 6 bases at J, with 17 bases between. The CDR3 sequence: CASSNRDLRGEQYF. The CDR3 DNA sequence: TGTGCCAGCAGTAACCGGGACCTTCGGGGCGAGCAGTACTTC.

V and J are TRBV6-1 and TRBJ1-2; the D is unclear. The CDR3 has 13 residues. Germline CDR1 reads MNHNS; CDR2 reads SASEGT. V was clipped by 6 bases and J by 6 bases, with 14 bases between them. The CDR3 nucleotides are TGTGCCAGCAGCCGAACTACGATGGATGGCTACACCTTC. This gives the protein CASSRTTMDGYTF.

The gene calls are TRBV20-1 and TRBJ2-1, with D possibly being TRBD2 (5 bases). The CDR3 is 14 residues long. Germline V gives CDR1 DFQATT, CDR2 SNEGSKA (reference sequence). The ends were cut back, 3 bases at V and 8 bases at J, with 17 bases in the middle. The CDR3 bases are TGCAGTGCTAGGGAAATAGCGCTTTGGGATGAGCAGTTCTTC. Protein: CSAREIALWDEQFF.

The genes are TRBV24-1 and TRBJ2-3; 7 bases agree with TRBD1. Germline assignment: CDR1 KGHDR and CDR2 SFDVKD. The CDR3 has 12 residues. V shed 4 bases and J 10 bases; nucleotides not matched to a gene: 4. CDR3 in amino acids: CATSETGVSQYF. DNA of the CDR3: TGTGCCACCAGTGAAACAGGGGTTTCGCAGTATTTT.

The chain combines TRBV7-9 with TRBJ2-7, with 8 bases aligning to TRBD2. The ends lost 5 bases at V and 7 bases at J; junction bases unmatched: 16. CDR1 is SEHNR and CDR2 is FQNEAQ in the germline V gene (reference sequence). The CDR3 loop spans 16 amino acids. The CDR3 DNA reads as TGTGCCAGCAGCCAACCGACGTGGGCTAGCGGGTCGGAGCAGTACTTC. As protein: CASSQPTWASGSEQYF.

The chain recombines TRBV4-1 with TRBJ1-2, with no clear D. Germline CDR1 MGHRA, CDR2 YSYEKL. This CDR3 has 15 residues. V dropped 0 bases and J dropped 3 bases, with 11 bases sitting between them. This CDR3 reads CASSQEDREDYGYTF. CDR3 in DNA: TGCGCCAGCAGCCAAGAAGATCGGGAGGACTATGGCTACACCTTC.

This sequence joins TRBV6-5 and TRBJ1-2; D is ambiguous. CDR1 MNHEY and CDR2 SVGAGI come from the germline V gene. Trimming took 2 bases from V and 4 from J, leaving 14 bases between them. The CDR3 length is 15 residues. The CDR3 DNA reads TGTGCCAGCAGTTACCAAGGAGGAAGTACCTATGGCTACACCTTC. It encodes CASSYQGGSTYGYTF.

V is TRBV6-6 and J is TRBJ2-2, with D unresolved. Germline assignment: CDR1 MNHNY and CDR2 SVGAGI (reference sequence). The V and J ends lost 4 bases and 0 bases respectively, with 9 bases between them. CDR3 size: 15 residues. The CDR3 spells CASSWNSPNTGELFF. The CDR3 region has the DNA TGTGCCAGCAGTTGGAATAGCCCGAACACCGGGGAGCTGTTTTTT.

This sequence joins TRBV20-1 and TRBJ1-1; no definite D call. The CDR3 contains 15 residues. In germline, CDR1 is DFQATT, CDR2 SNEGSKA (reference sequence). Trimming took 5 bases from V and 5 from J, leaving 21 bases between them. CDR3 loop: CSALNLHSLTTEAFF. CDR3 nucleotide sequence: TGCAGTGCTCTAAACTTACATTCCCTAACTACTGAAGCTTTCTTT.

This clonotype was found a few times. V gene TRBV9 combines with J gene TRBJ2-6; D is unclear. Germline CDR1 and CDR2: SGDLS and YYNGEE. With 3 bases removed from V and 0 bases from J, the gap between germline ends came to 7 bases. This CDR3 has 15 amino acids. CDR3 amino acids: CASSETGSGANVLTF. CDR3 nucleotides: TGTGCCAGCAGCGAGACGGGCTCTGGGGCCAACGTCCTGACTTTC.

The chain employs TRBV3-1 and TRBJ2-4; TRBD2 matches at 15 bases. CDR3 length: 16 residues. From germline, CDR1 is LGHDT and CDR2 YNNKEL (reference sequence). V shed 4 bases, J shed 3 bases, and the junction held 1 base outside the gene matches. Written as DNA, the CDR3 is TGTGCCAGCAGCCGGGGACTAGCGGGGGGCAAAAACATTCAGTACTTC. Translating it yields CASSRGLAGGKNIQYF.

The CDR3 DNA sequence: TGTGCCTGGTCTTCGGTGGGCACTGAAGCTTTCTTT. Residues: CAWSSVGTEAFF. V and J are TRBV30 and TRBJ1-1; unclear D gene. Trimming left V 5 bases short and J 4 bases short, with 11 bases between. This CDR3 comprises 12 residues. The germline CDR1 and CDR2 sequences are GTSNPN and SVGIG (reference sequence).

The V call is TRBV20-1, the J call TRBJ1-1; no reliable D call. The CDR3 loop spans 12 amino acids. The germline V gene encodes CDR1 DFQATT and CDR2 SNEGSKA (reference sequence). V shed 6 bases and J shed 1 base, with 9 bases lying between them. The CDR3 protein is CSALVGNTEAFF. Written as DNA, the CDR3 is TGCAGTGCCCTCGTTGGGAACACTGAAGCTTTCTTT.

This chain connects TRBV3-1 to TRBJ2-2; the D gene could be TRBD1 or TRBD2 (5 bases each). In germline, CDR1 is LGHDT, CDR2 YNNKEL (reference sequence). The CDR3 sequence is 18 residues long. Trimming removed 7 bases at V and 0 bases at J, with 21 bases between. The CDR3 loop is CASKLEVEGTSNTGELFF. CDR3 nucleotide sequence: TGTGCCAGCAAACTCGAGGTAGAGGGGACCTCGAACACCGGGGAGCTGTTTTTT.

The sample holds one count of this clonotype. The V and J genes are TRBV7-8 and TRBJ2-5; D is unresolved. The CDR3 spans 14 residues. V shed 1 base and J shed 2 bases, with 8 bases lying between them. From germline, CDR1 is SGHVS and CDR2 FQNEAQ. The CDR3 loop is CASSLVAAQETQYF. For the CDR3, the DNA is TGTGCCAGCAGCTTAGTGGCAGCTCAAGAGACCCAGTACTTC.

The rearrangement uses TRBV20-1 and TRBJ1-6, with 9 bases that match TRBD1. The CDR3 loop spans 19 amino acids. CDR1 is DFQATT and CDR2 is SNEGSKA in the germline V gene (reference sequence). V shed 6 bases and J 3 bases; nucleotides not matched to a gene: 18. The CDR3 DNA sequence: TGCAGTGCCTTGAACAGGGGGCCTCAACCCCCAAGCTATAATTCACCCCTCCACTTT. Translating gives CSALNRGPQPPSYNSPLHF.

The chain combines TRBV9 with TRBJ2-5, with D uncertain. V lost 2 bases and J lost 0, with 2 bases in between. The CDR3 is 12 amino acids. CDR1 is SGDLS and CDR2 is YYNGEE in the germline V gene. CDR3 nucleotides: TGTGCCAGCAGCGTGGACCAAGAGACCCAGTACTTC. Amino acid sequence: CASSVDQETQYF. Full variable domain (rest looked up from reference TRBV9 and TRBJ2-5): DSGVTQTPKHLITATGQRVTLRCSPRSGDLSVYWYQQSLDQGLQFLIQYYNGEERAKGNILERFSAQQFPDLHSELNLSSLELGDSALYFCASSVDQETQYFGPGTRLLVL.

This rearrangement joins TRBV7-2 to TRBJ2-1; D call uncertain. The CDR3 contains 14 residues. The germline V and J ends were trimmed by 0 bases and 2 bases, with 5 bases remaining between them. In germline, CDR1 is SGHTA, CDR2 FQGNSA. The CDR3 coding sequence is TGTGCCAGCAGCTTAGCCTCGCCCTACAATGAGCAGTTCTTC. This codes for CASSLASPYNEQFF. Full variable domain (outside the CDR3, taken from reference TRBV7-2 and TRBJ2-1): GAGVSQSPSNKVTEKGKDVELRCDPISGHTALYWYRQSLGQGLEFLIYFQGNSAPDKSGLPSDRFSAERTGGSVSTLTIQRTQQEDSAVYLCASSLASPYNEQFFGPGTRLTVL.

V usage is TRBV15 and J usage is TRBJ2-1, with D possibly being TRBD1 (6 bases). V was clipped by 3 bases and J by 1 base, with 10 bases between them. CDR1 LNHNV and CDR2 YYDKDF come from the germline V gene (reference sequence). The CDR3 runs 15 residues. As DNA, the CDR3 is TGTGCCACCAGCAGGACCGGGACATCCTACAATGAGCAGTTCTTC. This sequence encodes CATSRTGTSYNEQFF.